A selection of T cell receptor beta chains follows, all from one sample in a study of Ad26.COV2.S vaccination and SARS-CoV-2 variants. Repertoires were generated with immunoSEQ multiplex PCR, while TCRdb's copy carries only in-frame clones and drops some. The sample shows 380,000 or so clones, about nine tenths of them seen only once. The starting material was peripheral blood, obtained in a trial of Ad26.COV2.S vaccine versus placebo. The source is a person aged 18 to 65 who received the Ad26.COV2.S COVID-19 vaccine or a placebo. CDR3s include the opening cysteine and the closing phenylalanine or tryptophan. A D gene is named only where the DNA matches it firmly. A clone size is listed for some rows: how often the clone was seen (once, few, many), or a class if it is expanded.

v_call: TRBV3-1/TRBV3-2; j_call: TRBJ2-7; clone_size: -; d_call: TRBD1; cdr3_nt: TGTGCCAGCAGCCATGGCTTACAGGGGCCTGCCTACGAGCAGTACTTC; cdr3_aa: CASSHGLQGPAYEQYF
v_call: TRBV18; j_call: TRBJ1-1; clone_size: -; d_call: -; cdr3_nt: TGTGCCAGCTCACCACCGAAAGGGGATGCTTTCTTT; cdr3_aa: CASSPPKGDAFF
v_call: TRBV20-1; j_call: TRBJ2-1; clone_size: -; d_call: -; cdr3_nt: TGCAGTGCACCTAAGTATACCCAGTTCTTC; cdr3_aa: CSAPKYTQFF
v_call: TRBV29-1; j_call: TRBJ1-1; clone_size: -; d_call: -; cdr3_nt: TGCAGCGGCAGGGAGGGGAACACTGAAGCTTTCTTT; cdr3_aa: CSGREGNTEAFF
v_call: TRBV30; j_call: TRBJ2-5; clone_size: -; d_call: -; cdr3_nt: TGTGCCTGGAGTCCAACCGGGACCTTCAATAGAATACTCCAAGAGACCCAGTACTTC; cdr3_aa: CAWSPTGTFNRILQETQYF
v_call: TRBV29-1; j_call: TRBJ2-1; clone_size: -; d_call: -; cdr3_nt: TGCAGCGTGATTATCTCCTACAATGAGCAGTTCTTC; cdr3_aa: CSVIISYNEQFF
v_call: TRBV5-5; j_call: TRBJ1-5; clone_size: -; d_call: -; cdr3_nt: TGTGCCAGCAGCTCCCTCGGGAATGGGGTTCAGCCCCAGCATTTT; cdr3_aa: CASSSLGNGVQPQHF
v_call: TRBV7-2; j_call: TRBJ1-6; clone_size: -; d_call: TRBD1; cdr3_nt: TGTGCCAGCAGCTCGGGACAGGGCGGATCACCCCTCCACTTT; cdr3_aa: CASSSGQGGSPLHF
v_call: TRBV5-4; j_call: TRBJ2-2; clone_size: -; d_call: TRBD2; cdr3_nt: TGTGCCAGCAGCTACTCTAGCGGGGCGAACACCGGGGAGCTGTTTTTT; cdr3_aa: CASSYSSGANTGELFF
v_call: TRBV19; j_call: TRBJ1-5; clone_size: once; d_call: TRBD1; cdr3_nt: TGTGCCAGTAGTATGGGGGGACAGGGCACGAGGCAGCCCCAGCATTTT; cdr3_aa: CASSMGGQGTRQPQHF
v_call: TRBV3-1/TRBV3-2; j_call: TRBJ1-1; clone_size: -; d_call: TRBD1; cdr3_nt: TGTGCCAGCAGCCAAGCAACAGGGGAGTCTTTCTTT; cdr3_aa: CASSQATGESFF
v_call: TRBV11-1; j_call: TRBJ2-7; clone_size: few; d_call: -; cdr3_nt: TGTGCCAGCCAGGGAGGCTCCTACGAGCAGTACTTC; cdr3_aa: CASQGGSYEQYF
v_call: TRBV5-1; j_call: TRBJ1-1; clone_size: -; d_call: -; cdr3_nt: TGCGCCAGCTCAAACTTGTACACTGAAGCTTTCTTT; cdr3_aa: CASSNLYTEAFF
v_call: TRBV19; j_call: TRBJ1-1; clone_size: -; d_call: -; cdr3_nt: TGTGCCAGTGGAACAGACGTGAACACTGAAGCTTTCTTT; cdr3_aa: CASGTDVNTEAFF